The rows below give T cell receptor beta chains drawn from one sample of a study of blood T cell repertoires in COVID-19. TCRdb keeps only in-frame clones here, not all; method: immunoSEQ multiplex PCR. The sample consists of around 91,000 clones, 70% to 90% of them appearing once. Sequenced sample: peripheral blood. These receptor sequences come from a human donor in a cohort sampled during active COVID-19. CDR3s leave out the opening cysteine and the closing phenylalanine or tryptophan. A row's size may be missing; if present it is once, few, many or a size class.

length,V,size,CDR3
13,TRBV7-9,-,ASRPSGGETIEQY
11,TRBV19,-,ASSAGQGQTQY
15,TRBV18,-,ASSPKQGEPYNSPLH
13,TRBV5-6,-,ASSLGSLTLREQF
13,TRBV5-6,many,ASSLQGTRRWGYT
13,TRBV19,-,ASQGGTAATGELF
12,TRBV30,-,AWSPPDRAYGYT
13,TRBV7-9,once,ASTPGREGTDTQY
12,TRBV5-4,-,ASSKAGVNEKLF
14,TRBV14,-,ASSPLASGVNNEQF
12,TRBV11-2,once,ASSLLAGAETQY
15,TRBV9,-,ASSVGIEVLSGNTIY
11,TRBV19,-,ASSVGPAWEQY
12,TRBV7-2,-,ASRFAGQGYGYT
14,TRBV5-8,-,ASSLGQTGGQETQY
15,TRBV4-3,-,ASSQDRPGGRGNEQF
13,TRBV5-1,-,ASSLVLTGGGEQY
13,TRBV9,-,ASSVGAGGSTEAF
13,TRBV18,-,ASSPPRDSGYGYT
14,TRBV11-3,-,ASSLDPGGTSGELF
13,TRBV29-1,-,SVGGSLSANYGYT
13,TRBV27,-,ASSSPPAFRGTQY
12,TRBV9,-,ASSVKGQGYGYT
13,TRBV21-1,few,ASGEREGRPDTQY
15,TRBV10-3,-,AISEGVTGYSTDTQY
11,TRBV19,few,ASSTDSGQPQH
12,TRBV28,-,ASSRQDLGNTIY
10,TRBV7-9,-,ASSSGGTEAF
14,TRBV4-1,-,ASSQEGDSSTDTQY
12,TRBV23-1,-,ASSRGEAKNIQY
11,TRBV6-5,-,ASSYGTGDTQY
12,TRBV5-1,few,ASSPDSLNQPQH
13,TRBV19,-,ASSRPGQGIGELF
14,TRBV4-1,-,ASSQGVGAATGELF
14,TRBV6-2/TRBV6-3,-,ASSYSRAKNTGELF
13,TRBV7-2,-,ASSFNGVGNTEAF
11,TRBV2,once,ASSPGADQPQH
10,TRBV5-5,-,ASSLAAYEQY
15,TRBV14,-,ASSQETSAAANEKLF
11,TRBV9,-,ASNPGQGVEQF
13,TRBV6-5,-,ASSPPGAGANVLT
13,TRBV19,once,ASSSLEAAKNIQY
13,TRBV7-3,-,ASSLTSGGAGEQF
12,TRBV4-2,once,ASSPLTGTYEQY
14,TRBV7-2,-,ASSLVGTSWGNEQF
12,TRBV4-3,-,ASSWTREISPLH
10,TRBV29-1,once,SVVAGAQEQF
14,TRBV19,-,ASRSQSTGPSYEQY
13,TRBV7-9,once,ASSSPSGGIYEQY
13,TRBV7-3,-,ASSAGLAGGETQY
11,TRBV7-2,-,ASSQGRGETQY
20,TRBV6-4,-,ASSDSLHLKPPELYSNQPQH
12,TRBV5-1,-,ASSLRQANTEAF
13,TRBV6-5,-,ASRMGQGNTGELF
11,TRBV28,-,ASSFSPEGKLF
12,TRBV28,-,ASSSSGSGETQY
14,TRBV6-2/TRBV6-3,-,ASSYDASRYQETQY